Listed below are T cell receptor beta chains from one sample, sequenced in a study of identifying expanded T cells in peripheral blood. Profiled with immunoSEQ multiplex PCR; TCRdb holds only in-frame clones, not every one. This table has tens of thousands of clones, around four fifths appearing once. The sample comprised blood. Receptor source: a person aged 18 to 75 in good health. The CDR3 runs from the conserved cysteine through the conserved F or W. A D gene is named only where the DNA matches it firmly. Part of the rows lack a size; the others show once, few, many or a class for expanded clones.

j_call v_call d_call clone_size cdr3_aa cdr3_nt
TRBJ1-1 TRBV2 - - CASSEFEEAFF TGTGCCAGCAGTGAATTTGAGGAAGCTTTCTTT
TRBJ1-2 TRBV7-2 TRBD1 - CASSEWDRLNYGYTF TGTGCCAGCAGCGAGTGGGACAGACTCAACTATGGCTACACCTTC
TRBJ2-2 TRBV30 - - CAWTKDTNTGELFF TGTGCCTGGACCAAGGACACTAACACCGGGGAGCTGTTTTTT
TRBJ2-3 TRBV10-1 - - CASSESGQGRDTQYF TGCGCCAGCAGTGAGTCAGGACAAGGAAGAGATACGCAGTATTTT
TRBJ2-5 TRBV30 - - CAWSVQAGETQYF TGTGCCTGGAGTGTGCAGGCTGGGGAGACCCAGTACTTC
TRBJ2-2 TRBV6-6 - - CASRIPNKYTGELFF TGTGCCAGCAGGATCCCCAACAAGTACACCGGGGAGCTGTTTTTT
TRBJ1-1 TRBV19 - - CASSIQASNTEAFF TGTGCCAGTAGTATCCAAGCGTCGAACACTGAAGCTTTCTTT
TRBJ1-2 TRBV6-1 - - CASSEASSNYGYTF TGTGCCAGCAGTGAAGCCTCTTCTAACTATGGCTACACCTTC
TRBJ2-1 TRBV2 TRBD2 - CASTELLLAGAPHEQFF TGTGCCAGCACGGAGCTTCTACTAGCGGGAGCGCCTCATGAGCAGTTCTTC
TRBJ1-2 TRBV27 - - CASSRSGTPDGYTF TGTGCCAGCTCTCGATCGGGGACCCCGGATGGCTACACCTTC
TRBJ2-1 TRBV7-2 TRBD1 - CASSLGTGVYNEQFF TGTGCCAGCAGCTTAGGGACAGGGGTCTACAATGAGCAGTTCTTC
TRBJ1-1 TRBV18 TRBD1 - CASSRDRGWNTEAFF TGTGCCAGCTCACGGGACAGGGGATGGAACACTGAAGCTTTCTTT
TRBJ1-1 TRBV4-3 TRBD1 once CASSQQGGRTEAFF TGCGCCAGCAGCCAACAGGGGGGCCGCACTGAAGCTTTCTTT
TRBJ2-7 TRBV7-8 TRBD2 - CASSSLGTSGSLEYF TGTGCCAGCAGCTCGTTGGGGACTAGCGGGAGTCTGGAGTACTTC
TRBJ2-5 TRBV5-8 - - CASSLRRGGGHQETQYF TGTGCCAGCAGCTTGCGCCGAGGGGGGGGGCACCAAGAGACCCAGTACTTC
TRBJ2-2 TRBV6-1 - - CASALEGRVGGELFF TGTGCCAGCGCTCTTGAGGGGCGGGTTGGCGGGGAGCTGTTTTTT
TRBJ2-2 TRBV7-6 TRBD2 - CASSFLAGGSGGELFF TGTGCCAGCAGCTTTCTAGCGGGAGGGTCCGGCGGGGAGCTGTTTTTT
TRBJ1-2 TRBV29-1 - - CSVEGGYTF TGCAGCGTTGAGGGAGGCTACACCTTC
TRBJ2-7 TRBV25-1 TRBD1 - CASSGPGDSSYEQYF TGTGCCAGCAGTGGACCCGGGGACAGCTCCTACGAGCAGTACTTC
TRBJ2-7 TRBV6-1 TRBD2 - CASNKGLSAYEQYF TGTGCCAGCAACAAGGGACTATCTGCCTACGAGCAGTACTTC
TRBJ1-5 TRBV6-5 TRBD1 few CASSATGGSNQPQHF TGTGCCAGCAGTGCGACAGGGGGTAGCAATCAGCCCCAGCATTTT
TRBJ2-2 TRBV5-1 TRBD1 - CASSFLPTQGGNTGELFF TGCGCCAGCAGCTTTCTTCCGACACAGGGGGGAAACACCGGGGAGCTGTTTTTT
TRBJ2-3 TRBV7-2 - - CASSLGVSQYF TGTGCCAGCAGCTTAGGGGTTTCGCAGTATTTT
TRBJ2-1 TRBV7-3 TRBD2 - CASSPRLAGGLNEQFF TGTGCCAGCAGCCCACGACTAGCGGGGGGGCTAAATGAGCAGTTCTTC
TRBJ1-2 TRBV28 - - CASSAGRNYGYTF TGTGCCAGCAGCGCCGGCCGCAACTATGGCTACACCTTC
TRBJ2-7 TRBV11-3 - - CASSSITMGALYEQYF TGTGCCAGCAGCTCTATTACAATGGGGGCCCTCTACGAGCAGTACTTC
TRBJ2-1 TRBV7-8 TRBD2 - CASSLTPLAGGDEQFF TGTGCCAGCAGCTTAACCCCGCTAGCGGGTGGCGATGAGCAGTTCTTC
TRBJ2-7 TRBV5-1 TRBD2 few CASSLFSGMGPSYEQYF TGCGCCAGCAGCCTTTTTAGCGGGATGGGACCCTCCTACGAGCAGTACTTC
TRBJ1-2 TRBV6-1 - - CASTPGHALFGYTF TGTGCCAGCACCCCGGGACACGCCCTTTTTGGCTACACCTTC
TRBJ2-5 TRBV9 TRBD2 once CASSVTSGGRQETQYF TGTGCCAGCAGCGTAACGAGCGGGGGCCGGCAAGAGACCCAGTACTTC
TRBJ2-3 TRBV29-1 - - CSVQRTDTQYF TGCAGCGTCCAGCGGACAGATACGCAGTATTTT
TRBJ1-5 TRBV6-5 TRBD1 few CASSHRGLNQPQHF TGTGCCAGCAGCCACAGGGGCTTAAATCAGCCCCAGCATTTT
TRBJ1-3 TRBV30 - - CAWSVGVGSGNTIYF TGTGCCTGGAGTGTTGGGGTAGGCTCTGGAAACACCATATATTTT
TRBJ1-1 TRBV5-4 - once CASSLGGTGEAFF TGTGCCAGCAGCTTGGGAGGAACGGGTGAAGCTTTCTTT
TRBJ2-3 TRBV6-1 TRBD1 - CASSVIRGQGADTQYF TGTGCCAGCAGTGTGATCAGGGGGCAGGGGGCAGATACGCAGTATTTT
TRBJ2-2 TRBV4-3 - once CASSQSGTGELFF TGCGCCAGCAGCCAGAGCGGCACCGGGGAGCTGTTTTTT
TRBJ2-2 TRBV7-2 - - CASSPPRGSARTGELFF TGTGCCAGCAGCCCACCCCGTGGGTCAGCCCGGACCGGGGAGCTGTTTTTT
TRBJ1-1 TRBV7-9 - - CASRETKNTEAFF TGTGCCAGCAGGGAAACGAAGAACACTGAAGCTTTCTTT
TRBJ1-4 TRBV5-4 - once CASSPSPTNEKLFF TGTGCCAGCAGCCCATCACCAACTAATGAAAAACTGTTTTTT
TRBJ2-2 TRBV11-2 - - CASSFNLGTGELFF TGTGCCAGCAGCTTTAATTTAGGGACCGGGGAGCTGTTTTTT
TRBJ2-1 TRBV18 TRBD2 few CASSQGLGGNEQFF TGTGCCAGCTCACAGGGACTAGGAGGCAATGAGCAGTTCTTC
TRBJ2-7 TRBV7-2 TRBD2 - CASSLVGTSGSQDEQYF TGTGCCAGCAGCTTAGTCGGGACTAGCGGGAGTCAGGACGAGCAGTACTTC
TRBJ2-3 TRBV5-4 - - CASSFLTGVADTQYF TGTGCCAGCAGCTTCCTTACGGGAGTGGCAGATACGCAGTATTTT
TRBJ2-1 TRBV11-3 TRBD2 - CASSPTGLAVKNEQFF TGTGCCAGCAGCCCTACGGGACTAGCGGTTAAGAATGAGCAGTTCTTC
TRBJ2-2 TRBV12-5 - - CASGLHGVGELFF TGTGCTAGTGGTTTGCACGGGGTCGGGGAGCTGTTTTTT